The 31 T cell receptor beta chains in this list originate from one sample, sequenced in a study of blood T cell repertoires in COVID-19. Here immunoSEQ multiplex PCR was the method, and the copy in TCRdb shows in-frame clones only, minus some. The sample holds about 250,000 clones; around 85% are singletons and the top ten take about 8%. The sequencing sample was made of peripheral blood. These receptors all stem from a woman of 80 years or more with acute or convalescent COVID-19.

CDR3 protein: CASTFGASGDYEQYF. The CDR3 DNA follows: TGTGCCAGCACTTTTGGTGCTAGCGGGGACTACGAGCAGTACTTC. The chain recombines TRBV5-6 with TRBJ2-7; TRBD2 matches 9 bases. The ends lost 6 bases at V and 3 bases at J; junction bases unmatched: 10. The CDR3 totals 15 residues. Per the germline V gene, CDR1 is SGHDT and CDR2 is YYEEEE.

A single count supports this clone. V is TRBV2 and J is TRBJ2-1; 11 nucleotides align to TRBD2. V gave up 7 bases and J gave up 4 bases; unmatched junction bases: 15. The CDR3 is 18 residues long. The germline V gene encodes CDR1 SNHLY and CDR2 FYNNEI. CDR3 in amino acids: CASILAGGLRTLYNEQFF. CDR3 in DNA: TGTGCCAGCATCCTAGCGGGAGGCCTCCGGACCTTATACAATGAGCAGTTCTTC.

This rearrangement joins TRBV28 to TRBJ2-7, with D tentatively TRBD1 (6 bases). The germline gives CDR1 MDHEN, CDR2 SYDVKM. The CDR3 loop spans 14 amino acids. V dropped 6 bases and J dropped 5 bases, with 17 bases sitting between them. DNA of the CDR3: TGTGCCAGCAGACGATCAGGGGAGATAAACGAGCAGTACTTC. Protein: CASRRSGEINEQYF.

This chain joins TRBV27 and TRBJ1-5; 10 bases line up with TRBD1. The V gene end was trimmed by 6 bases and the J gene end by 0 bases; junction bases not matched to a gene: 11. The V gene's germline CDR1 is MNHEY and CDR2 SMNVEV (reference sequence). The CDR3 has 18 amino acids. CDR3 residues: CASRGLGTGVSSNQPQHF. The CDR3 nucleotides are TGTGCCAGCAGGGGGCTAGGGACAGGGGTGAGTAGCAATCAGCCCCAGCATTTT.

The chain joins TRBV19 to TRBJ2-7; 9 nucleotides align to TRBD1. The germline CDR1 and CDR2 sequences are LNHDA and SQIVND (reference sequence). The CDR3 length is 14 residues. V was pared by 5 bases and J by 2 bases, with 4 bases of the junction left unmatched. CDR3: CASSPGQGPYEQYF. CDR3 bases: TGTGCCAGTAGTCCGGGACAGGGCCCCTACGAGCAGTACTTC.

This chain links TRBV5-1 with TRBJ2-3; 13 bases are a match to TRBD2. There are 18 residues in the CDR3. Germline V gene lookup returns CDR1 SGHRS and CDR2 YFSETQ. The V segment lost 0 bases and the J segment 0 bases; nucleotides outside the gene matches: 4. The CDR3 nucleotides are TGCGCCAGCAGCTTGGTACTAGCGGGGGGGCCTAGCACAGATACGCAGTATTTT. The encoded protein is CASSLVLAGGPSTDTQYF.

The chain links TRBV29-1 to TRBJ2-7; weak D call: TRBD1 (6 bases). Germline values: CDR1 SQVTM, CDR2 ANQGSEA. The CDR3 is made up of 13 amino acids. V was pared by 6 bases and J by 1 base, with 13 bases between. The CDR3 nucleotides read TGCAGCGTACAGGGCCCGACATCCTACGAGCAGTACTTC. Protein sequence: CSVQGPTSYEQYF.

The rearrangement uses TRBV9 and TRBJ2-3; 10 bases fit TRBD2. This CDR3 region has 18 residues. J gave up 2 bases and V 0 bases, and 9 bases lay outside the gene matches. CDR1 and CDR2 (germline): SGDLS, YYNGEE. The CDR3 here is CASSVGTSGTLATDTQYF. The CDR3 DNA follows: TGTGCCAGCAGCGTAGGTACTAGCGGGACTCTTGCCACAGATACGCAGTATTTT.

The V and J genes are TRBV6-1 and TRBJ2-3, with a weak D call TRBD2 (5 bases). Trimming shortened V by 3 bases and J by 3 bases, and 13 bases separated the two germline ends. CDR3 length: 15 amino acids. CDR1 is MNHNS and CDR2 is SASEGT in the germline V gene. The CDR3 sequence: CASSDASLMTDTQYF. The CDR3, as DNA: TGTGCCAGCAGTGATGCTAGCCTCATGACAGATACGCAGTATTTT.

V is TRBV5-8 and J is TRBJ2-3; D is perhaps TRBD1 (5 bases). The CDR3 is 14 residues long. V was shortened by 2 bases and J by 4 bases, with 11 bases between the two germline ends. Germline values: CDR1 SGHTS, CDR2 YDEGEE. CDR3 loop: CASSFRETSDTQYF. DNA for the CDR3: TGTGCCAGCAGCTTCAGGGAAACATCAGATACGCAGTATTTT.

This clone was seen a few times. The chain carries TRBV25-1 and TRBJ2-7; D remains ambiguous. The CDR3 totals 11 residues. V was clipped by 5 bases and J by 3 bases, with 5 bases between them. CDR1 is MGHDK and CDR2 is SYGVNS in the germline V gene. The CDR3 sequence: CASSLHYEQYF. CDR3 DNA: TGTGCCAGCAGTTTACACTACGAGCAGTACTTC.

This clone has only one observation. V usage is TRBV2 and J usage is TRBJ2-7, with 7 bases that match TRBD1. Trimming cost V 2 bases and J 0 bases; bases outside gene matches: 13. CDR1 is SNHLY, CDR2 FYNNEI, per germline. The CDR3 loop spans 18 amino acids. CDR3 in amino acids: CASSEPARTGLSSYEQYF. CDR3 nucleotide sequence: TGTGCCAGCAGTGAACCCGCCAGGACAGGACTGAGCTCCTACGAGCAGTACTTC.

This clone was seen just once. This chain links TRBV7-9 with TRBJ2-5; 10 nucleotides match TRBD2. The V segment lost 5 bases and the J segment 6 bases; nucleotides outside the gene matches: 12. The CDR3 is 16 residues long. CDR1 is SEHNR, CDR2 FQNEAQ, per germline (reference sequence). CDR3 DNA sequence: TGTGCCAGCAGCCCCCCCCAGCGGGGGGGCCTAAAGACCCAGTACTTC. As protein: CASSPPQRGGLKTQYF.

This clone was counted a single time. The genes are TRBV19 and TRBJ2-1, with TRBD2 identical over 8 bases. V lost 6 bases to trimming and J lost 4 bases; unmatched junction nucleotides: 8. From germline, CDR1 is LNHDA and CDR2 SQIVND (reference sequence). CDR3 length equals 15 residues. This chain's CDR3 is CASSYGRGSYNEQFF. In nucleotides, the CDR3 is TGTGCCAGTAGCTACGGGAGGGGTTCGTACAATGAGCAGTTCTTC.

This clone was seen only a few times. The genes are TRBV3-1 (or the pseudogene TRBV3-2) and TRBJ2-3; 7 bases align to TRBD2. The CDR3 totals 15 residues. V shed 4 bases and J 6 bases; nucleotides not matched to a gene: 10. The germline CDR1 and CDR2 sequences are LGHDT and YNNKEL (reference sequence). This CDR3 reads CASSPRTRLRDTQYF. CDR3 nucleotides: TGTGCCAGCAGCCCTCGGACTAGGTTAAGGGATACGCAGTATTTT.

The sample holds one count of this clone. The V call is TRBV2, the J call TRBJ1-2; the D gene is possibly TRBD1 (6 bases). Germline CDR1 and CDR2: SNHLY and FYNNEI. The CDR3 consists of 15 residues. Trimming removed 4 bases at V and 7 bases at J, with 19 bases between. This CDR3 is CASSAVAGAVSGYTF. Written as DNA, the CDR3 is TGTGCCAGCAGTGCCGTGGCGGGGGCTGTAAGTGGCTACACCTTC.

The chain combines TRBV6-5 with TRBJ1-6; the D gene is possibly TRBD1 (5 bases). Trimming removed 0 bases from V and 7 bases from J, with 10 bases in between. Germline values: CDR1 MNHEY, CDR2 SVGAGI. CDR3 length: 15 residues. CDR3 nucleotides: TGTGCCAGCAGTTACTCGTTCAGGGAAAATTCACCCCTCCACTTT. Its protein product is CASSYSFRENSPLHF.

The chain uses TRBV25-1 and TRBJ2-1, with 8 nucleotides matching TRBD2. Germline V CDR1 and CDR2: MGHDK, SYGVNS. V shed 1 base and J 8 bases; nucleotides not matched to a gene: 10. The CDR3 runs to 16 residues. The CDR3 coding sequence is TGTGCCAGCAGTGAATTATCAAGCGGGAGTGCCGATGAGCAGTTCTTC. Its translation is CASSELSSGSADEQFF.

J is TRBJ2-1 and V is TRBV29-1, with TRBD1 matching 7 bases. There are 16 residues in the CDR3. The germline V gene has CDR1 SQVTM and CDR2 ANQGSEA. Trimming took 4 bases from V and 5 from J; bases not matched to a gene: 14. The DNA for the CDR3 is TGCAGCGTTGTCGGTTTTGAGTCAGGGGGAAACAATGAGCAGTTCTTC. Translation: CSVVGFESGGNNEQFF.

The chain couples TRBV10-3 to TRBJ2-3; D perhaps matches TRBD2 (7 bases). V dropped 4 bases and J dropped 5 bases, with 13 bases sitting between them. This CDR3 is 14 amino acids long. Germline V gene sequence: CDR1 ENHRY, CDR2 SYGVKD. The CDR3 sequence: CAISVRGQVDTQYF. The CDR3 region has the DNA TGTGCCATCAGTGTGCGGGGGCAGGTAGATACGCAGTATTTT.

The chain carries TRBV3-1 (or the pseudogene TRBV3-2) and TRBJ2-1; 15 bases fit TRBD2. The CDR3 runs to 16 residues. With 6 bases clipped from V and 6 bases from J, the junction kept 6 bases outside the gene matches. The germline CDR1 and CDR2 sequences are LGHDT and YNNKEL (reference sequence). CDR3 sequence: CASSQGLAGGPNEQFF. The CDR3 bases are TGTGCCAGCAGTCAGGGACTAGCGGGAGGTCCCAATGAGCAGTTCTTC.

This chain uses TRBV21-1 with TRBJ1-1; the table's D call TRBD1 went unverified against the DNA. TRBV21-1 is tagged as a pseudogene. The CDR3 runs to 14 residues. The CDR3 sequence: CASSPETGSSEAFF. DNA for the CDR3: TGTGCCAGCAGCCCCGAGACAGGGAGTTCTGAAGCTTTCTTT.

This clone was seen a handful of times. The junction does not match germline at one end; this may be a read error. The chain links TRBV6-1 to TRBJ1-3, with D hard to call. Germline CDR1 and CDR2: MNHNS and SASEGT. The CDR3 sequence is 11 residues long. The CDR3 region is CASSEAGRSVF. The CDR3, as DNA: TGTGCCAGCAGTGAAGCGGGGAGGAGTGTATTT.

This chain connects TRBV7-8 to TRBJ1-4; D is unclear. The CDR3 extends over 15 amino acids. With 4 bases removed from V and 0 bases from J, the gap between germline ends came to 9 bases. Germline lookup yields CDR1 SGHVS and CDR2 FQNEAQ. The DNA of the CDR3 is TGTGCCAGCAGCTCGGAGGCCGCAACTAATGAAAAACTGTTTTTT. Its translation is CASSSEAATNEKLFF.

The J gene is TRBJ1-1, the V gene TRBV5-1; the match to TRBD1 covers 7 bases. Germline V gene sequence: CDR1 SGHRS, CDR2 YFSETQ. The CDR3 is made up of 16 amino acids. The junction had 6 bases not matched to a gene; V was cut back by 1 base and J by 0 bases. Here the CDR3 reads CASSLRPTGMNTEAFF. The CDR3 DNA is TGCGCCAGCAGCTTGCGTCCGACAGGGATGAACACTGAAGCTTTCTTT.

The rearrangement joins TRBV3-1 (or the pseudogene TRBV3-2) to TRBJ2-2; 7 bases fit TRBD1. V trimming: 2 bases; J trimming: 3 bases; junction bases outside the gene matches: 3. The CDR3 has 15 amino acids. Germline lookup yields CDR1 LGHDT and CDR2 YNNKEL (reference sequence). Here the CDR3 DNA reads TGTGCCAGCAGCCAACCGGGACAGTACACCGGGGAGCTGTTTTTT. It is translated as CASSQPGQYTGELFF.

CDR3: CASSYPSGRVTYEQYF. DNA for the CDR3: TGTGCCAGCAGTTACCCGAGCGGGAGGGTTACCTACGAGCAGTACTTC. The chain recombines TRBV6-2 or TRBV6-3 with TRBJ2-7; the match to TRBD2 covers 10 bases. The CDR3 consists of 16 residues. Germline V CDR1 and CDR2: MNHEY, SVGEGT. V lost 2 bases, J lost 2 bases, and 6 bases stayed unmatched.

The V call is TRBV19, the J call TRBJ2-4; 8 nucleotides align to TRBD1. CDR3 length equals 14 residues. CDR1 is LNHDA and CDR2 is SQIVND in the germline V gene (reference sequence). V trimming: 5 bases; J trimming: 4 bases; junction bases outside the gene matches: 4. The CDR3 DNA is TGTGCCAGTAGTGCGGACAGGGAGAAAAACATTCAGTACTTC. This gives the protein CASSADREKNIQYF.

This chain connects TRBV12-3 or TRBV12-4 to TRBJ1-1; D remains unclear. The V end was cut by 2 bases, the J end by 4 bases, with 8 bases between. The CDR3 sequence is 13 residues long. The CDR3: CASSLRQATEAFF. CDR3 nucleotides: TGTGCCAGCAGTTTAAGGCAGGCCACTGAAGCTTTCTTT.

The chain joins TRBV18 to TRBJ2-2; TRBD1 agrees at 7 bases. The CDR3 loop spans 18 amino acids. V lost 2 bases, J lost 1 base, and 10 bases stayed unmatched. Germline V gene lookup returns CDR1 KGHSH and CDR2 LQKENI. This chain's CDR3 is CASSPKGQREWNTGELFF. The CDR3 bases are TGTGCCAGCTCACCAAAGGGACAGAGGGAGTGGAACACCGGGGAGCTGTTTTTT.

This rearrangement joins TRBV19 to TRBJ1-2; TRBD1 is a possible D gene (5 bases). V shed 5 bases and J shed 3 bases, with 13 bases lying between them. This CDR3 spans 14 amino acids. The germline gives CDR1 LNHDA, CDR2 SQIVND (reference sequence). The CDR3 protein is CASSSLPRDYGYTF. The CDR3 nucleotides are TGTGCCAGTAGTTCTCTTCCCAGGGACTATGGCTACACCTTC.